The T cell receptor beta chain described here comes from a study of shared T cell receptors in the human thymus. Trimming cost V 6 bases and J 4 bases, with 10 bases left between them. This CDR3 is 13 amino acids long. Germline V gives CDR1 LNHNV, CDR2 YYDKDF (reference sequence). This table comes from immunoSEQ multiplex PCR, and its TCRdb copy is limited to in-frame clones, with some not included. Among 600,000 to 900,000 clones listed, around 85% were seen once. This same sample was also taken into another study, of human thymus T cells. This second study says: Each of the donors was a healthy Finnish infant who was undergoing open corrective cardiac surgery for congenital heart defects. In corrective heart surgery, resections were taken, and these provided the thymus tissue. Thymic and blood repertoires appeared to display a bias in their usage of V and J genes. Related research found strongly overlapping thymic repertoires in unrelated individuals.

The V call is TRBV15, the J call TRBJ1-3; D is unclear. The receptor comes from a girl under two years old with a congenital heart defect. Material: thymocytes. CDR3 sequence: CATRQPWGNTIYF. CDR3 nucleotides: TGTGCCACCAGACAGCCGTGGGGAAACACCATATATTTT.